The clone carrying this TCR beta chain was seen once. Its specificity is unknown. This sample was taken from a study of cytomegalovirus exposure and HLA in healthy donors. Notes on the study in general: Cytomegalovirus-associated status was assigned to around 160 TCR beta chains. Follow-up analysis seemed to connect common viral pathogens with several of the most significant clusters identified. Presence/absence comparisons presumed near-even sequencing depth among donors. Indistinguishability led to the exclusion of some V segments, TRBV6-2 and TRBV6-3 included.

PCR used 60 Vbeta primers and 13 Jbeta primers. The table came from immunoSEQ multiplex PCR; TCRdb's copy has only in-frame clones and leaves some out. The repertoire holds 150,000 to 200,000 clones, with around four fifths as singletons. Germline trimming cut 7 bases from V and 6 bases from J; bases unmatched to any gene: 12. The CDR3 length is 14 residues. Looked up from germline, CDR1 is MNHEY and CDR2 is SVGAGI. The sample taken for sequencing was PBMCs. This sequence was found in a man aged 18 to 30 in good health and CMV-seronegative. The chain joins TRBV6-5 to TRBJ2-7, with 7 bases identical to TRBD2. CDR3 region: CASIPGGRVAEQYF. CDR3 DNA sequence: TGTGCCAGCATACCAGGAGGGAGGGTCGCCGAGCAGTACTTC.